What follows describes a single T cell receptor beta chain. Antigen unknown. This record belongs to a study of blood T cell dynamics during melanoma immunotherapy. Looking at the study overall: Standard first-line treatment here was pembrolizumab or nivolumab plus ipilimumab in metastatic melanoma. Whole-study findings and limits: At W3, later disease-control patients showed bifurcated PBMC repertoire changes, unlike progressors.

V was cut by 6 bases and J by 3 bases, with 22 bases left in between. The CDR3 consists of 16 residues. The germline V gene encodes CDR1 SGHTS and CDR2 YDEGEE. Time point here: pre-treatment baseline. Samples come from before therapy and from week 3 after the first blockade cycle. Sequencing was performed with immunoSEQ multiplex PCR; in TCRdb, only in-frame clones are kept and a portion is missing. The sample yields about 10,000 clones, roughly 90% seen once. Sequencing used blood, obtained from a patient treated with checkpoint blockade. This clonotype was sampled from a human donor with melanoma. The rearrangement uses TRBV5-8 and TRBJ2-7; tentative D call: TRBD1 (5 bases). The DNA of the CDR3 is TGTGCCAGCATCCCAGGGTTTCCTGTCCTTGGCTACGAGCAGTACTTC. Translating it yields CASIPGFPVLGYEQYF.